This paragraph covers one T cell receptor beta chain sequence. Antigen: not known. V gave up 4 bases and J gave up 1 base; unmatched junction bases: 3. CDR1 is SGDLS and CDR2 is YYNGEE in the germline V gene. The CDR3 has 15 amino acids. 13 Jbeta primers and 60 Vbeta primers were used for the PCR. Sequencing was performed with immunoSEQ multiplex PCR; in TCRdb, only in-frame clones are kept and a portion is missing. The sample lists approximately 90,000 clones, about 74% occurring once. The data belong to a study of cytomegalovirus exposure and HLA in healthy donors. Study-wide results and caveats: In all likelihood, a cluster of highly shared sequence variants was a sequencing artifact. Compared with the roughly 670-donor mean, an Asian-associated ancestry cluster reportedly had fewer N-insertions, according to a later analysis. Among the CMV-associated chains, a few were confirmed in vitro as specific for CMV antigens. Later analysis identified a missense DCLRE1C variant that was linked to TCR beta V- and J-gene trimming.

The TCR comes from a man aged 35-49 years in good health and CMV-seronegative. This chain connects TRBV9 to TRBJ2-3; the match to TRBD2 covers 10 bases. Source material: PBMCs. CDR3 loop: CASSLSGGRTDTQYF. As DNA, the CDR3 is TGTGCCAGCAGCCTTAGCGGGGGGCGCACAGATACGCAGTATTTT.